The rows below give T cell receptor beta chains drawn from one sample of a study of shared clonotypes between healthy human individuals. Only in-frame clones appear in the TCRdb table, and some are missing; sequencing was by immunoSEQ multiplex PCR. The data hold about 340,000 clones, with less than 85% observed a single time. The sequencing input was memory CD4+ T cells sorted from blood. The receptor source for this set is a man aged 25-45 years in good health. Each CDR3 is given with its conserved first and last residue. A D gene is named only where the DNA matches it firmly. Size is stated for part of the rows, as once, few or many counts, or as a class when the clone is expanded.

J gene | V gene | clone size | D gene | CDR3 DNA | CDR3 protein
TRBJ2-1 | TRBV12-5 | NA | TRBD2 | TGTGCTAGTGGTCACGGGAGCCTAGCGGGCTCTGAGCAGTTCTTC | CASGHGSLAGSEQFF
TRBJ2-5 | TRBV18 | few | TRBD1 | TGTGCCAGCTCACCACAGGGACAGCGAGAGACCCAGTACTTC | CASSPQGQRETQYF
TRBJ1-2 | TRBV4-1 | few | NA | TGCGCCAGCAGCCAAGTTTACGGGGGCTACACCTTC | CASSQVYGGYTF
TRBJ2-3 | TRBV28 | few | NA | TGTGCCAGCAGCCTTAAAGTCCCAGGGGGGACAGATACGCAGTATTTT | CASSLKVPGGTDTQYF
TRBJ1-1 | TRBV19 | once | TRBD1 | TGTGCCAGTAGTACCCAGGCCGGGACAGCATCCGCTTTCTTT | CASSTQAGTASAFF
TRBJ2-2 | TRBV9 | NA | NA | TGTGCCAGCAGCGTAGGCGCCGAGGGATCTGGGGCCGGGGAGCTGTTTTTT | CASSVGAEGSGAGELFF
TRBJ2-5 | TRBV9 | NA | NA | TGTGCCAGCAGCCCCCGACCCGCAGGAGAGACCCAGTACTTC | CASSPRPAGETQYF
TRBJ2-3 | TRBV7-9 | NA | NA | TGTGCCAGCAGCCAGGGGATAGGCACAGATACGCAGTATTTT | CASSQGIGTDTQYF
TRBJ2-1 | TRBV5-1 | NA | TRBD2 | TGCGCCAGCAGCATTGGACTAGCGGACTACAATGAGCAGTTCTTC | CASSIGLADYNEQFF
TRBJ1-2 | TRBV2 | NA | NA | TGTGCCAGCAGTAAGGACACTTATGGCTACACCTTC | CASSKDTYGYTF
TRBJ1-5 | TRBV13 | NA | TRBD1 | TGTGCCAGCAGCTTGGGACAGAACAATCAGCCCCAGCATTTT | CASSLGQNNQPQHF
TRBJ2-7 | TRBV6-5 | few | TRBD1 | TGTGCCAGCAGGCAGGGGGTGTCCTACGAGCAGTACTTC | CASRQGVSYEQYF
TRBJ1-2 | TRBV4-3 | few | NA | TGCGCCAGCAGCCAAGAGACGGGGGACTATGGCTACACCTTC | CASSQETGDYGYTF
TRBJ2-1 | TRBV11-3 | NA | NA | TGTGCCAGCAGCTTAGAAGGGACAAGAAATGAGCAGTTCTTC | CASSLEGTRNEQFF
TRBJ1-1 | TRBV28 | NA | NA | TGTGCCAGCACCTTGGGACGACAGAACACTGAAGCTTTCTTT | CASTLGRQNTEAFF
TRBJ2-2 | TRBV6-5 | NA | NA | TGTGCCAGCAGTTCCCCCGGGGAGTTGTTTTTT | CASSSPGELFF
TRBJ2-3 | TRBV10-1 | few | NA | TGCGCCAGCAGCCGACAGGTCCCGGATACGCAGTATTTT | CASSRQVPDTQYF
TRBJ2-1 | TRBV9 | few | TRBD2 | TGTGCCAGCAGCACCGGGACTAGCGGGAGCACATACAATGAGCAGTTCTTC | CASSTGTSGSTYNEQFF
TRBJ2-1 | TRBV5-1 | NA | TRBD1 | TGCGTCAGTAGTGAACAGGGGGCGATCAACAATGAGCAGTTCTTC | CVSSEQGAINNEQFF
TRBJ2-3 | TRBV18 | NA | TRBD1 | TGTGCCAGCTCCCCCCTGACAGGGGCCCCCACAGATACGCAGTATTTT | CASSPLTGAPTDTQYF
TRBJ1-6 | TRBV14 | NA | NA | TGTGCCAGCAGCCAAGATCCCTTGTCGGGTCGGATTAATTCACCCCTCCACTTT | CASSQDPLSGRINSPLHF
TRBJ2-7 | TRBV2 | NA | TRBD2 | TGTGCCAGCCGAGGACTAGCCCACTACGAGCAGTACTTC | CASRGLAHYEQYF
TRBJ2-3 | TRBV7-9 | NA | NA | TGTGCCAGCAGCCCAGGGGGAGCGGGTATCGCAGATACGCAGTATTTT | CASSPGGAGIADTQYF
TRBJ2-7 | TRBV1 | NA | NA | TGCACCAGCAGCCAAGATTGCGCGGGGGAAGAGCAGTACTTC | CTSSQDCAGEEQYF
TRBJ1-2 | TRBV9 | NA | NA | TGTGCCAGCAGCGTAGGGGATAGGGGCTACACCTTC | CASSVGDRGYTF
TRBJ2-2 | TRBV5-1 | once | NA | TGCGCCAGCACGGGGGACCCGAACACCGGGGAGCTGTTTTTT | CASTGDPNTGELFF
TRBJ2-2 | TRBV5-1 | few | TRBD2 | TGCGCCAGCAGCTTGGGTAGCGGGAGGGCCGACACCGGGGAGCTGTTTTTT | CASSLGSGRADTGELFF
TRBJ2-7 | TRBV7-3 | NA | TRBD1 | TGTGCCAGCAGCCTGGGACAGGGAGGCTACGAGCAGTACTTC | CASSLGQGGYEQYF
TRBJ2-5 | TRBV7-7 | NA | NA | TGTGCTAGCAGCTTAGGCCAGGGTGGCCAAGAGACCCAGTACTTC | CASSLGQGGQETQYF
TRBJ1-1 | TRBV6-6 | NA | NA | TGTGCCAGCAACAAAGAGGGAGGTGAAGCTTTCTTT | CASNKEGGEAFF
TRBJ1-2 | TRBV12-2 | many | NA | TGTGCAAGTCGCTTAAGCCTGGCTAGGGGGACAGCTGTCTATGGCTACACCTTC | CASRLSLARGTAVYGYTF
TRBJ2-2 | TRBV9 | NA | TRBD2 | TGTGCCAGCAGCGTAGTAGCGGGAGGGCCGAGCACCGGGGAGCTGTTTTTT | CASSVVAGGPSTGELFF
TRBJ2-7 | TRBV4-3 | NA | TRBD2 | TGCGCCAGCAGCCAAGATGTGGGCGGGGGGCGGCTTTGGGACGACGAGCAGTACTTC | CASSQDVGGGRLWDDEQYF
TRBJ1-2 | TRBV6-5 | few | NA | TGTGCCAGCAGTTCAGGACAGTCGTATGGCTACACCTTC | CASSSGQSYGYTF
TRBJ2-5 | TRBV11-3 | NA | TRBD2 | TGTGCCAGCAGTCTAGTGAGCGGGAGTGAGACCCAGTACTTC | CASSLVSGSETQYF
TRBJ2-5 | TRBV6-6 | few | TRBD2 | TGTGCCAGCACCCCTATGGGGGGGCAAGAGACCCAGTACTTC | CASTPMGGQETQYF
TRBJ1-1 | TRBV29-1 | NA | NA | TGCAGCGTTGTACGGGGCCGGGGCACTGAAGCTTTCTTT | CSVVRGRGTEAFF
TRBJ2-1 | TRBV9 | NA | NA | TGTGCCAGCAGCGTAGGTGCTAGCGAGGTGAATGAGCAGTTCTTC | CASSVGASEVNEQFF
TRBJ1-2 | TRBV6-1 | NA | TRBD1 | TGTGCCAGCAGTGGTGGGACAGGATCGTCTGGCTACACCTTC | CASSGGTGSSGYTF
TRBJ2-7 | TRBV2 | NA | NA | TGTGCCAGCAGTGAACTAACGGGCGAGCAGTACTTC | CASSELTGEQYF